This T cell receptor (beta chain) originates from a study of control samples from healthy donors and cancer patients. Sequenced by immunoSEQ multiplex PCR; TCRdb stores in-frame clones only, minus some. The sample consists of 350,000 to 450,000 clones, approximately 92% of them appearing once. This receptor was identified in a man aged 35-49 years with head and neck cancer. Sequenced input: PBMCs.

CDR3 coding DNA: TGTGCCAGCAGTGAAGGTCGGCAGGGACCACATCAGCCCCAGCATTTT. Translating it yields CASSEGRQGPHQPQHF. The chain employs TRBV6-1 and TRBJ1-5; weak D call: TRBD1 (5 bases). CDR3 length: 16 amino acids. V dropped 1 base and J dropped 5 bases, with 15 bases sitting between them. Germline CDR1 MNHNS, CDR2 SASEGT.